These 27 T cell receptor beta chains share one sample of origin, sequenced in a study of blood T cell repertoires in COVID-19. The repertoire was sequenced with immunoSEQ multiplex PCR; TCRdb's copy has only in-frame clones and lacks some. The profile shows about 500,000 clones, 85% to 90% of them singletons. Sample: peripheral blood. The receptors shown here come from a woman in her 50s with COVID-19, enrolled during active disease.

This clone was detected once. The rearrangement links TRBV6-4 to TRBJ1-2; 10 bases fit TRBD1. CDR1 is MRHNA and CDR2 is SNTAGT in the germline V gene. CDR3 length equals 15 residues. Trimming cost V 4 bases and J 8 bases; bases outside gene matches: 10. CDR3 residues: CASSATGGASRGYTF. In DNA, the CDR3 is TGTGCCAGCAGTGCGACAGGGGGCGCGTCCCGGGGCTACACCTTC.

This chain joins TRBV4-1 and TRBJ2-3; the D gene is possibly TRBD2 (6 bases). V lost 4 bases and J 3 bases, leaving 20 bases between the germline ends. This CDR3 region has 17 residues. Germline V lookup: CDR1 MGHRA, CDR2 YSYEKL. CDR3 in amino acids: CASSPVYGGSTTDTQYF. The CDR3 nucleotides are TGCGCCAGCAGCCCTGTGTATGGGGGGAGCACTACAGATACGCAGTATTTT.

The chain links TRBV18 to TRBJ1-1; D is possibly TRBD1 (6 bases). The CDR3 consists of 16 residues. Germline V gives CDR1 KGHSH, CDR2 LQKENI. V gave up 3 bases and J gave up 7 bases, with 21 bases separating them. The CDR3 reads CASSPGRGGLGGEAFF. The CDR3 DNA follows: TGTGCCAGCTCACCCGGACGGGGGGGGCTCGGCGGTGAAGCTTTCTTT.

The chain employs TRBV4-2 and TRBJ1-2; unclear D gene. Germline V gives CDR1 LGHNA, CDR2 YNFKEQ. The CDR3 runs to 14 residues. The ends were cut back, 4 bases at V and 8 bases at J, with 17 bases in the middle. The CDR3, as DNA: TGTGCCAGCAGCCTAGACTATACCGAGGGCGGCTACACCTTC. Protein product: CASSLDYTEGGYTF.

This sequence joins TRBV11-3 and TRBJ2-3; a possible D gene is TRBD2 (5 bases). The CDR3 has 14 amino acids. The germline gives CDR1 SGHNT, CDR2 YENEEA. Trimming left V 0 bases short and J 4 bases short, with 8 bases between. CDR3 residues: CASSLEPGSDTQYF. CDR3 bases: TGTGCCAGCAGCTTAGAACCGGGGTCAGATACGCAGTATTTT.

The J gene is TRBJ2-1, the V gene TRBV4-1, with a weak D call TRBD1 (6 bases). CDR3 length equals 13 residues. Trimming shortened V by 5 bases and J by 6 bases, and 11 bases separated the two germline ends. CDR1 is MGHRA, CDR2 YSYEKL, per germline. In DNA, the CDR3 is TGCGCCAGCAGCGTCGGGACACTCAATGAGCAGTTCTTC. Protein product: CASSVGTLNEQFF.

The J gene is TRBJ2-1, the V gene TRBV6-5; 8 bases fit TRBD2. Germline values: CDR1 MNHEY, CDR2 SVGAGI. The CDR3 has 15 residues. Trimming cost V 2 bases and J 2 bases; bases outside gene matches: 2. Here the CDR3 DNA reads TGTGCCAGCAGTTACCTAGCGGGTCCCTACAATGAGCAGTTCTTC. Protein sequence: CASSYLAGPYNEQFF.

The chain recombines TRBV7-8 with TRBJ1-4; possibly TRBD1 for D (5 bases). Trimming stripped 1 base from V and 1 base from J, with 10 bases between. There are 16 residues in the CDR3. Germline CDR1 is SGHVS and CDR2 is FQNEAQ. In DNA form, the CDR3 reads TGTGCCAGCAGCTTAGTTTGGGGGGTAACTAATGAAAAACTGTTTTTT. Its translation is CASSLVWGVTNEKLFF.

The chain links TRBV24-1 to TRBJ2-5; TRBD1 agrees at 12 bases. The CDR3 consists of 16 residues. Per the germline V gene, CDR1 is KGHDR and CDR2 is SFDVKD. V lost 3 bases, J lost 5 bases, and 6 bases stayed unmatched. The CDR3 nucleotides read TGTGCCACCAGTGATCCCCGGGACAGGGGGCGGGAGACCCAGTACTTC. This sequence encodes CATSDPRDRGRETQYF.

There are a few counts of this clone. It is unclear where the CDR3 begins or ends on the DNA, so no DNA is shown, and the CDR3 is as TCRdb lists it. The chain employs TRBV19 and TRBJ1-5. Germline CDR1 is LNHDA and CDR2 is SQIVND (reference sequence). The CDR3 has 15 residues if both end residues are counted. Here the CDR3 reads CASSPAARVNQPQHF.

This rearrangement joins TRBV12-5 to TRBJ1-1, with D possibly TRBD1 on 5 matching bases. The CDR3 spans 13 residues. V gave up 7 bases and J gave up 3 bases, with 12 bases separating them. Germline CDR1 is LGHNT and CDR2 is FRNRAP. In nucleotides, the CDR3 is TGTGCTAGTGCCCCAGACAGCTACACTGAAGCTTTCTTT. Residues: CASAPDSYTEAFF.

This chain links TRBV18 with TRBJ1-1, with 10 bases that match TRBD1. The V gene's germline CDR1 is KGHSH and CDR2 LQKENI. Trimming took 6 bases from V and 4 from J; bases not matched to a gene: 8. This CDR3 spans 15 amino acids. This CDR3 reads CASSPGTGVGTEAFF. The DNA of the CDR3 is TGTGCCAGCTCCCCCGGGACAGGGGTAGGCACTGAAGCTTTCTTT.

Worth noting for this clone: Other DNA sequences in the sample encode the same CDR3. The V gene is TRBV9, the J gene TRBJ1-1, with 7 bases identical to TRBD1. Trimming at V came to 4 bases and at J to 4 bases, leaving 4 bases not matched to a gene. The CDR3 runs 13 residues. Germline CDR1 and CDR2: SGDLS and YYNGEE. DNA for the CDR3: TGTGCCAGCAGCAGGCAGGGGGGCACTGAAGCTTTCTTT. Translation gives CASSRQGGTEAFF.

The chain links TRBV11-2 to TRBJ2-7, with no clear D. This CDR3 is built from 12 residues. Germline V gives CDR1 SGHAT, CDR2 FQNNGV. V shed 5 bases and J shed 2 bases, with 7 bases lying between them. CDR3 in DNA: TGTGCCAGCAGCCGAACACCCTACGAGCAGTACTTC. Translation: CASSRTPYEQYF.

This clone was counted between two and nine times. J is TRBJ2-3 and V is TRBV30; 9 bases fit TRBD2. V dropped 0 bases and J dropped 4; count of bases not matched to a gene: 5. CDR3 size: 15 residues. Germline CDR1 and CDR2: GTSNPN and SVGIG (reference sequence). The CDR3, as DNA: TGTGCCTGGAGTGTAGAGGCGGGGGGGGCAGATACGCAGTATTTT. Translated: CAWSVEAGGADTQYF.

The chain links TRBV3-1 (or the pseudogene TRBV3-2) to TRBJ2-7; D might be TRBD2 (7 bases). Germline assignment: CDR1 LGHDT and CDR2 YNNKEL (reference sequence). V dropped 2 bases and J dropped 9 bases, with 32 bases sitting between them. CDR3 length: 19 residues. CDR3 DNA: TGTGCCAGCAGCCAAAACTTCGAGGCGGGGGCGACTAAAAACCCGGGGCAGTACTTC. Protein sequence: CASSQNFEAGATKNPGQYF.

The V and J genes are TRBV7-2 and TRBJ2-5; TRBD1 aligns across 8 bases. The length of the CDR3 is 14 residues. The germline V gene has CDR1 SGHTA and CDR2 FQGNSA. V shed 4 bases, J shed 5 bases, and the junction held 6 bases outside the gene matches. CDR3 nucleotides: TGTGCCAGCAGCTCCTGGGACAGGTCGGAGACCCAGTACTTC. It yields the protein CASSSWDRSETQYF.

The DNA of the CDR3 is TGTGCCAGCAGTTTATCGAGCCTAGCGGGGGGGCACGGCGGGGAGCTGTTTTTT. It is translated as CASSLSSLAGGHGGELFF. The gene calls are TRBV27 and TRBJ2-2; TRBD2 matches 12 bases. CDR1 and CDR2 (germline): MNHEY, SMNVEV (reference sequence). V shed 0 bases and J 7 bases; nucleotides not matched to a gene: 9. The CDR3 runs 18 residues.

As for this clone: The sample holds other DNA sequences that translate to the same CDR3. The rearrangement links TRBV30 to TRBJ2-3, with 10 bases lining up with TRBD2. V trimming: 0 bases; J trimming: 1 base; junction bases outside the gene matches: 1. This CDR3 region has 15 residues. CDR1 is GTSNPN and CDR2 is SVGIG in the germline V gene (reference sequence). The CDR3 spells CAWSVLAGRTDTQYF. The DNA of the CDR3 is TGTGCCTGGAGTGTACTAGCGGGGCGCACAGATACGCAGTATTTT.

The V call is TRBV5-1, the J call TRBJ1-1, with D unresolved. Germline V gene lookup returns CDR1 SGHRS and CDR2 YFSETQ. V was cut by 0 bases and J by 4 bases, with 13 bases left in between. The CDR3 loop spans 15 amino acids. The CDR3 sequence: CASSLEAGYITEAFF. CDR3 DNA: TGCGCCAGCAGCTTGGAGGCGGGGTATATCACTGAAGCTTTCTTT.

This chain uses TRBV19 with TRBJ1-2; 7 bases are a match to TRBD1. This CDR3 has 14 residues. The J segment lost 6 bases and the V segment lost 5 bases, leaving 9 bases of the junction unmatched. Germline values: CDR1 LNHDA, CDR2 SQIVND (reference sequence). The CDR3 nucleotides are TGTGCCAGTAGTCTTATCGCAGGGGGGCATGGCTACACCTTC. Translating gives CASSLIAGGHGYTF.

This chain uses TRBV7-7 with TRBJ2-1, with D possibly being TRBD1 (5 bases). Trimming stripped 5 bases from V and 1 base from J, with 18 bases between. Germline V CDR1 and CDR2: SSHAT, FNYEAQ (reference sequence). This CDR3 contains 17 residues. CDR3 in amino acids: CASSVSQGITSYNEQFF. CDR3 coding DNA: TGTGCCAGCAGCGTAAGTCAGGGAATCACTTCCTACAATGAGCAGTTCTTC.

This chain uses TRBV11-2 with TRBJ1-6; the D gene is possibly TRBD1 (5 bases). CDR1 and CDR2 (germline): SGHAT, FQNNGV. The CDR3 consists of 15 residues. V lost 1 base and J 10 bases, leaving 14 bases between the germline ends. The CDR3 loop reads CASSLVRAGGSPLHF. CDR3 in DNA: TGTGCCAGCAGCTTAGTAAGGGCGGGGGGGTCACCCCTCCACTTT. Supplemented by reference TRBV11-2 and TRBJ1-6, the full variable domain reads EAGVAQSPRYKIIEKRQSVAFWCNPISGHATLYWYQQILGQGPKLLIQFQNNGVVDDSQLPKDRFSAERLKGVDSTLKIQPAKLEDSAVYLCASSLVRAGGSPLHFGNGTRLTVT.

J is TRBJ2-1 and V is TRBV6-5, with D possibly matching TRBD1 (5 bases). The CDR3 is 16 amino acids. Trimming stripped 4 bases from V and 8 bases from J, with 21 bases between. Germline V gene sequence: CDR1 MNHEY, CDR2 SVGAGI. For the CDR3, the DNA is TGTGCCAGCAGTTGGCTGGGATTCCCAGGGAACGATGAGCAGTTCTTC. Translation: CASSWLGFPGNDEQFF.

This chain connects TRBV7-9 to TRBJ1-4; D not resolved. The CDR3 is made up of 14 amino acids. Trimming took 5 bases from V and 4 from J, leaving 11 bases between them. Germline V gives CDR1 SEHNR, CDR2 FQNEAQ (reference sequence). The CDR3 coding sequence is TGTGCCAGCAGCCGAAGTAGTTATAATGAAAAACTGTTTTTT. Amino acids: CASSRSSYNEKLFF.

The V gene is TRBV30, the J gene TRBJ1-5; no clear D gene. This CDR3 has 13 amino acids. Germline V lookup: CDR1 GTSNPN, CDR2 SVGIG (reference sequence). Trimming cost V 0 bases and J 6 bases, with 9 bases left between them. In DNA, the CDR3 is TGTGCCTGGAGTGTCGGGTGGGTTCAGCCCCAGCATTTT. It encodes CAWSVGWVQPQHF.

The V call is TRBV4-1, the J call TRBJ2-7; tentative D call: TRBD2 (5 bases). Trimming cost V 5 bases and J 3 bases, with 17 bases left between them. Per the germline V gene, CDR1 is MGHRA and CDR2 is YSYEKL. The length of the CDR3 is 15 residues. In DNA form, the CDR3 reads TGCGCCAGCAGCTCGAAACCGGGGTCCAACTACGAGCAGTACTTC. Its translation: CASSSKPGSNYEQYF.